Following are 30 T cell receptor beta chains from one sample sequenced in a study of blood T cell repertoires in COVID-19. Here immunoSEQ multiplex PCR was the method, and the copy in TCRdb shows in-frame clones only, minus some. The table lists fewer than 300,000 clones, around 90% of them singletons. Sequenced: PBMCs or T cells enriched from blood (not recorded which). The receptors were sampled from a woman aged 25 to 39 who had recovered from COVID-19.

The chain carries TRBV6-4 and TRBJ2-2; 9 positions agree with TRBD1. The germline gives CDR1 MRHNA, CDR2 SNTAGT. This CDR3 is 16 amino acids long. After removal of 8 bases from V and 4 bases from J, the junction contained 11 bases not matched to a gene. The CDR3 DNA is TGTGCCAGCTCCTCCGGGACAGGGTCAATCACCGGGGAGCTGTTTTTT. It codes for CASSSGTGSITGELFF.

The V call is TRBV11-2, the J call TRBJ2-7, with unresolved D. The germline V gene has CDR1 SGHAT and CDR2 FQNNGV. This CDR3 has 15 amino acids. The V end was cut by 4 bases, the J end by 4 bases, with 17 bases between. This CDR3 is CASSSWPPSLYEQYF. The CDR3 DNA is TGTGCCAGCAGCTCTTGGCCTCCATCTCTGTACGAGCAGTACTTC. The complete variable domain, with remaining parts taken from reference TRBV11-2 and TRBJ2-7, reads EAGVAQSPRYKIIEKRQSVAFWCNPISGHATLYWYQQILGQGPKLLIQFQNNGVVDDSQLPKDRFSAERLKGVDSTLKIQPAKLEDSAVYLCASSSWPPSLYEQYFGPGTRLTVT.

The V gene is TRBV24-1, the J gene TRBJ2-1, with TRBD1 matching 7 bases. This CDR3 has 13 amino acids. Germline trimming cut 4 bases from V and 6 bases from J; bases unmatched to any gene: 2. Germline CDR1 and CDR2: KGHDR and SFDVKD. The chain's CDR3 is CATSESGGNEQFF. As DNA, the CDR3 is TGTGCCACCAGTGAATCAGGGGGCAATGAGCAGTTCTTC.

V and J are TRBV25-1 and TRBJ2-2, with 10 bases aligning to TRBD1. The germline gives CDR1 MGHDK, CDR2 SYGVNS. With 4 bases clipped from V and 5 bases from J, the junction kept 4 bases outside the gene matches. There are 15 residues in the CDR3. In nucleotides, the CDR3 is TGTGCCAGCAGTGGGACAGGGGGTTGGACCGGGGAGCTGTTTTTT. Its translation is CASSGTGGWTGELFF.

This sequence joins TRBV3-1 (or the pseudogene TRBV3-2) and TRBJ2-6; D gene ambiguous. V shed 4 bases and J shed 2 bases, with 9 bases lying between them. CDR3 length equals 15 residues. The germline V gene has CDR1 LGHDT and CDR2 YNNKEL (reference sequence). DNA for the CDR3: TGTGCCAGCAGCCGGAGTTCTACTGGGGCCAACGTCCTGACTTTC. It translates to CASSRSSTGANVLTF.

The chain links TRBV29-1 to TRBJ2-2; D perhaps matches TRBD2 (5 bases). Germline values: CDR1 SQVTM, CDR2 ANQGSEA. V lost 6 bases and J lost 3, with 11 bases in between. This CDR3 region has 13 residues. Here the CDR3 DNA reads TGCAGCGTGGGTGGACTGTACACCGGGGAGCTGTTTTTT. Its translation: CSVGGLYTGELFF.

The CDR3 DNA reads TGCGCCAGCAGCTTGGTAGCGGACAGGGGCCACGAGCAGTACTTC. As protein: CASSLVADRGHEQYF. This chain connects TRBV5-1 to TRBJ2-7; 9 bases align to TRBD1. V lost 0 bases, J lost 5 bases, and 6 bases stayed unmatched. The CDR3 loop spans 15 amino acids. Germline assignment: CDR1 SGHRS and CDR2 YFSETQ.

This CDR3 is CASSLSLSERHYEQYF. CDR3 DNA sequence: TGTGCCAGCAGTTTATCTCTTAGTGAGAGGCACTACGAGCAGTACTTC. V gene TRBV27 combines with J gene TRBJ2-7; unclear D gene. V was trimmed by 0 bases and J by 3 bases, leaving 15 bases between them. Germline V CDR1 and CDR2: MNHEY, SMNVEV (reference sequence). The CDR3 is 16 residues long.

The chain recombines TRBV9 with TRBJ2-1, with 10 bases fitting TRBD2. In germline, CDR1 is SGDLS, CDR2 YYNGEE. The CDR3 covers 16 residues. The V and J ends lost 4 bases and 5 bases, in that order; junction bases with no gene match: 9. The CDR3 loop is CASSITGTSDNNEQFF. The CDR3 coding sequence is TGTGCCAGCAGCATCACCGGGACTAGCGATAACAATGAGCAGTTCTTC.

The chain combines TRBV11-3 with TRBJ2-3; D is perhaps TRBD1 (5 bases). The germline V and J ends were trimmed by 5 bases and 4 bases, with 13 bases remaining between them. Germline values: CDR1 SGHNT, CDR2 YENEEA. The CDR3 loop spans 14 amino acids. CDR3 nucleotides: TGTGCCAGCAGCCCCCGACAGTGGTCAGATACGCAGTATTTT. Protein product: CASSPRQWSDTQYF.

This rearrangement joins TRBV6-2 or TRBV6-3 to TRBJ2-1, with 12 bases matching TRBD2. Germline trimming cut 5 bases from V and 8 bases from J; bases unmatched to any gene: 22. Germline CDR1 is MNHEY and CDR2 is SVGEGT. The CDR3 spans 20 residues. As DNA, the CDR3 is TGTGCCAGCAGTCCCTCAGGACTAGCGGGGTTCCTTGGGATCGGGGATGAGCAGTTCTTC. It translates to CASSPSGLAGFLGIGDEQFF.

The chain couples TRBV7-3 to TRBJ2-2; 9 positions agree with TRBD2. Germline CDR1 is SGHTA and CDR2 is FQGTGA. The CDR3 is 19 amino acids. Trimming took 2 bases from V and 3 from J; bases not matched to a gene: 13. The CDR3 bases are TGTGCCAGCAGCTTACGGCTAGGCGGGAGGGTTGGCGACACCGGGGAGCTGTTTTTT. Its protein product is CASSLRLGGRVGDTGELFF.

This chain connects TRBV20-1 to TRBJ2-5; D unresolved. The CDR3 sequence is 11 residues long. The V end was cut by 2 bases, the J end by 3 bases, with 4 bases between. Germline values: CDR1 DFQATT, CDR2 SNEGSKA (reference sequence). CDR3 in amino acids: CSARTKETQYF. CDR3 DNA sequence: TGCAGTGCTAGAACAAAAGAGACCCAGTACTTC.

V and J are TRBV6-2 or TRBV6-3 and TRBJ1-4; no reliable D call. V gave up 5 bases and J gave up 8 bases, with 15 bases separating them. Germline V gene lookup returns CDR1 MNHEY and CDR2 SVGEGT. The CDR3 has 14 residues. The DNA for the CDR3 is TGTGCCAGCAGTACCCGGGAATCCAACGAAAAACTGTTTTTT. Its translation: CASSTRESNEKLFF.

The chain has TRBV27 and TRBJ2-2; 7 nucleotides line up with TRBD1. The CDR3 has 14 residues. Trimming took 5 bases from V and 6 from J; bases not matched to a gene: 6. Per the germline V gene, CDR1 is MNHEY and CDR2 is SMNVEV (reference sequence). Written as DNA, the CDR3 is TGTGCCAGCAGTGTAACAGGGGTCCCCGGGGAGCTGTTTTTT. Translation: CASSVTGVPGELFF.

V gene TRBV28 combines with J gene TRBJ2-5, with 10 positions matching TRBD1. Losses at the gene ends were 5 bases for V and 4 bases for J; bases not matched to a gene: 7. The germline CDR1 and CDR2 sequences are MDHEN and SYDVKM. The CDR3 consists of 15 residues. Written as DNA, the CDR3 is TGTGCCAGCAGTATGACAGGGGGCGTGGGAGAGACCCAGTACTTC. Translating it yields CASSMTGGVGETQYF.

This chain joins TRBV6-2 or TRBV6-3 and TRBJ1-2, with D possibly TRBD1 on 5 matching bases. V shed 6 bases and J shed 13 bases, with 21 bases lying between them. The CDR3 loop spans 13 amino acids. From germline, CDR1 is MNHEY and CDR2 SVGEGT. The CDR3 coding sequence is TGTGCCAGCAGCTCGGACCTGACTGGGGCCGCCACCTTC. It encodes CASSSDLTGAATF.

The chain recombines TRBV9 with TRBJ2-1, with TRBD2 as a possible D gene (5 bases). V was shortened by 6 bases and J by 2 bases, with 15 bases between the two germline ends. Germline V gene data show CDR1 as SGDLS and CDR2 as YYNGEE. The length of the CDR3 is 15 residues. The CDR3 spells CASTLGRGTYNEQFF. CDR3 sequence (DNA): TGTGCCAGCACCCTGGGCCGGGGAACCTACAATGAGCAGTTCTTC.

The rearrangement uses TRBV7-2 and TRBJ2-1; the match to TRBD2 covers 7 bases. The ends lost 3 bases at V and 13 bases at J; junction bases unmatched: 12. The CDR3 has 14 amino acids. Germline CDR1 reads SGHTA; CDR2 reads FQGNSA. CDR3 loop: CASSFNTRSGSQFF. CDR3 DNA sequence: TGTGCCAGCAGCTTCAATACCCGTAGCGGGTCCCAGTTCTTC.

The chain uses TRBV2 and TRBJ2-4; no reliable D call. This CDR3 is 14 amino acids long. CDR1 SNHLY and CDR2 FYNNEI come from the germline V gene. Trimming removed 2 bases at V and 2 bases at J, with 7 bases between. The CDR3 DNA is TGTGCCAGCAGTGAACACAGCACCAAAAACATTCAGTACTTC. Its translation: CASSEHSTKNIQYF.

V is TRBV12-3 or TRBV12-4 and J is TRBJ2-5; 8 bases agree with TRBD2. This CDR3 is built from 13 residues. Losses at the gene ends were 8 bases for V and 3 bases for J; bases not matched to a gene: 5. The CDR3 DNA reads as TGTGCCAGCCGTAGTAGCGGGAAAGAGACCCAGTACTTC. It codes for CASRSSGKETQYF.

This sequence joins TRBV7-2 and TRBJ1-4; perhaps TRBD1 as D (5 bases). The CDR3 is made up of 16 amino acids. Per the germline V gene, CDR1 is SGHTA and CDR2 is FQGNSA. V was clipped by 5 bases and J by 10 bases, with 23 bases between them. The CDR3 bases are TGTGCCAGCAGCCAACCCACGGGAGGTCGGGGGGGAAAACTGTTTTTT. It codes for CASSQPTGGRGGKLFF. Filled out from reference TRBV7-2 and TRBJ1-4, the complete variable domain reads GAGVSQSPSNKVTEKGKDVELRCDPISGHTALYWYRQSLGQGLEFLIYFQGNSAPDKSGLPSDRFSAERTGGSVSTLTIQRTQQEDSAVYLCASSQPTGGRGGKLFFGSGTQLSVL.

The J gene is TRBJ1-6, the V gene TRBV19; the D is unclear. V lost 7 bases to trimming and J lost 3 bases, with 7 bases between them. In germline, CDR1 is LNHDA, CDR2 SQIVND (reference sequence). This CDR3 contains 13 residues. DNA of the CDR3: TGTGCCAGTAATGACAACTATAATTCACCCCTCCACTTT. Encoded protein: CASNDNYNSPLHF.

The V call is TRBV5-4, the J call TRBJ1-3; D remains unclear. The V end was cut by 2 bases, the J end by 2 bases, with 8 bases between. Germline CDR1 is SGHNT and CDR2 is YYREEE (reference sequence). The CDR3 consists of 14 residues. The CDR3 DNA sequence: TGTGCCAGCAGCTTTGTCGGTACTGGAAACACCATATATTTT. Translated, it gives CASSFVGTGNTIYF.

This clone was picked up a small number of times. The CDR3 region has the DNA TGCGCCAGCAGCCAAGGACAGGGGGCGGGTAATGAAAAACTGTTTTTT. It translates to CASSQGQGAGNEKLFF. The V gene is TRBV4-3, the J gene TRBJ1-4; 10 bases align to TRBD1. The CDR3 has 16 amino acids. The J segment lost 4 bases and the V segment lost 1 base, leaving 3 bases of the junction unmatched. The V gene's germline CDR1 is LGHNA and CDR2 YSLEER.

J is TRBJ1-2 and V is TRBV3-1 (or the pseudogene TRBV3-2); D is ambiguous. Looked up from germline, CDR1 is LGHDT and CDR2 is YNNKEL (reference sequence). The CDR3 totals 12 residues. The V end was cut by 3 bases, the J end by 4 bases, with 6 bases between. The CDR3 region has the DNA TGTGCCAGCAGCCAGACGGGCTATGGCTACACCTTC. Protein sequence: CASSQTGYGYTF.

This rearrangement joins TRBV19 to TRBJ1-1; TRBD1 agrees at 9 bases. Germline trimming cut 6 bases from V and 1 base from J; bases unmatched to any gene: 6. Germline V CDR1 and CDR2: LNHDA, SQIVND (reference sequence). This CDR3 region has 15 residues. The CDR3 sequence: CASSVQGARNTEAFF. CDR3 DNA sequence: TGTGCCAGTAGCGTACAGGGGGCGCGGAACACTGAAGCTTTCTTT.

Here the CDR3 DNA reads TGTGCCAGCAGCTTATATGGACAGCCCCATCAGCCCCAGCATTTT. Translating gives CASSLYGQPHQPQHF. The rearrangement links TRBV7-2 to TRBJ1-5, with a weak D call TRBD1 (6 bases). V lost 2 bases and J lost 5, with 13 bases in between. CDR3 size: 15 residues. CDR1 and CDR2 from the germline V gene are SGHTA and FQGNSA.

The DNA of the CDR3 is TGTGCCACCCGGAGTCAAGGCTCCTACTATGGCTACACCTTC. It encodes CATRSQGSYYGYTF. J is TRBJ1-2 and V is TRBV28; no firm D call. This CDR3 has 14 amino acids. CDR1 and CDR2 from the germline V gene are MDHEN and SYDVKM. V was trimmed by 10 bases and J by 3 bases, leaving 18 bases between them.

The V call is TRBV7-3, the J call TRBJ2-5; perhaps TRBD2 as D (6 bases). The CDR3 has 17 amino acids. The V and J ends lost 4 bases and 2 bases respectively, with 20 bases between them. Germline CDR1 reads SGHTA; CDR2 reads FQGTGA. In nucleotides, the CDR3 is TGTGCCAGCAGCTCCTCGGGTGGGGTGGGGACTCAAGAGACCCAGTACTTC. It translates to CASSSSGGVGTQETQYF.